Listed below are T cell receptor beta chains from one sample, sequenced in a study of T cells in Graves' hyperthyroidism and ophthalmopathy. TCRdb passed the multiplex PCR reads through MiXCR, listing each CDR3 protein once. The table records approximately 520,000 distinct CDR3 sequences, less than 25% of them present only once. What was sequenced was blood. These receptors were obtained from a young man with Graves' hyperthyroidism. CDR3s include the opening cysteine and the closing phenylalanine or tryptophan. D genes are given only for firm matches. Size tells how often a clone was seen (once, few, many) or the class of an expanded clone, and some rows leave it out.

v_call: TRBV6-2/TRBV6-3
d_call: -
j_call: TRBJ1-2
clone_size: -
cdr3_aa: CASRPTINYGYTF
cdr3_nt: TGTGCCAGCAGGCCGACCATTAACTATGGCTACACCTTC

v_call: TRBV2
d_call: -
j_call: TRBJ2-2
clone_size: many
cdr3_aa: CASRARTGELFF
cdr3_nt: TGTGCCAGCAGGGCCCGTACCGGGGAGCTGTTTTTT

v_call: TRBV12-3/TRBV12-4
d_call: TRBD1
j_call: TRBJ2-7
clone_size: many
cdr3_aa: CASSLSPGQGGYEQYF
cdr3_nt: TGTGCCAGCAGTCTGTCCCCGGGACAGGGGGGTTACGAGCAGTACTTC

v_call: TRBV6-5
d_call: -
j_call: TRBJ1-1
clone_size: -
cdr3_aa: CASSYGAGGENTEAFF
cdr3_nt: TGTGCCAGCAGTTACGGAGCGGGGGGCGAGAACACTGAAGCTTTCTTT

v_call: TRBV6-2/TRBV6-3
d_call: -
j_call: TRBJ1-2
clone_size: many
cdr3_aa: CASRQTIYGYTF
cdr3_nt: TGTGCCAGCAGACAGACTATCTATGGCTACACCTTC

v_call: TRBV19
d_call: -
j_call: TRBJ1-1
clone_size: many
cdr3_aa: CASLMGTEAFF
cdr3_nt: TGTGCCAGCCTCATGGGGACTGAAGCTTTCTTT

v_call: TRBV4-2
d_call: TRBD2
j_call: TRBJ2-5
clone_size: -
cdr3_aa: CASSQELAGKTGGTQYF
cdr3_nt: TGTGCCAGCAGCCAAGAACTAGCGGGGAAAACAGGGGGGACCCAGTACTTC

v_call: TRBV4-2
d_call: TRBD1
j_call: TRBJ2-2
clone_size: -
cdr3_aa: CASSQEEKEVGQVNTGELFF
cdr3_nt: TGTGCCAGCAGCCAAGAGGAAAAGGAGGTAGGACAGGTGAACACCGGGGAGCTGTTTTTT

v_call: TRBV28
d_call: -
j_call: TRBJ1-5
clone_size: -
cdr3_aa: CASSPGRGPQHF
cdr3_nt: TGTGCCAGCAGTCCGGGGAGGGGGCCCCAGCATTTT

v_call: TRBV5-1
d_call: TRBD1
j_call: TRBJ1-2
clone_size: many
cdr3_aa: CASSLEGTGYGYTF
cdr3_nt: TGCGCCAGCAGCTTGGAAGGGACAGGCTATGGCTACACCTTC

v_call: TRBV28
d_call: TRBD1
j_call: TRBJ1-2
clone_size: many
cdr3_aa: CASSTTGPLRGYTF
cdr3_nt: TGTGCCAGCAGTACGACAGGGCCGCTCCGGGGCTACACCTTC

v_call: TRBV19
d_call: TRBD1
j_call: TRBJ1-5
clone_size: many
cdr3_aa: CASSVGTGSQPQHF
cdr3_nt: TGTGCCAGTAGTGTCGGGACAGGGAGTCAGCCCCAGCATTTT

v_call: TRBV19
d_call: -
j_call: TRBJ1-1
clone_size: -
cdr3_aa: CASKDQMNTEAFF
cdr3_nt: TGTGCCAGTAAAGACCAGATGAACACTGAAGCTTTCTTT

v_call: TRBV2
d_call: -
j_call: TRBJ1-5
clone_size: many
cdr3_aa: CASSEGREGAQHF
cdr3_nt: TGTGCCAGCAGTGAGGGTAGGGAAGGGGCCCAGCATTTT

v_call: TRBV12-3/TRBV12-4
d_call: TRBD1
j_call: TRBJ2-4
clone_size: -
cdr3_aa: CASSPPGQGSKNIQYF
cdr3_nt: TGTGCCAGCAGCCCCCCCGGACAGGGCTCCAAAAACATTCAGTACTTC

v_call: TRBV6-5
d_call: -
j_call: TRBJ2-7
clone_size: -
cdr3_aa: CASSYTRPVSDAYEQYF
cdr3_nt: TGTGCCAGCAGTTACACTCGGCCAGTCTCAGACGCCTACGAGCAGTACTTC

v_call: TRBV5-5
d_call: -
j_call: TRBJ2-7
clone_size: many
cdr3_aa: CASSLATEYYEQYF
cdr3_nt: TGTGCCAGCAGCTTGGCGACGGAATACTACGAGCAGTACTTC

v_call: TRBV5-1
d_call: -
j_call: TRBJ2-7
clone_size: -
cdr3_aa: CASSLVTGVSNEQYF
cdr3_nt: TGCGCCAGCAGCTTGGTGACGGGAGTGTCCAACGAGCAGTACTTC

v_call: TRBV6-1
d_call: -
j_call: TRBJ1-5
clone_size: many
cdr3_aa: CASIREPYSNQPQHF
cdr3_nt: TGTGCCAGCATACGAGAACCTTATAGCAATCAGCCCCAGCATTTT

v_call: TRBV29-1
d_call: -
j_call: TRBJ2-5
clone_size: many
cdr3_aa: CSVERVGETQYF
cdr3_nt: TGCAGCGTTGAGAGGGTGGGAGAGACCCAGTACTTC

v_call: TRBV30
d_call: -
j_call: TRBJ2-7
clone_size: -
cdr3_aa: CAWRGGLRFPAGEQYF
cdr3_nt: TGTGCCTGGAGGGGGGGGCTTCGCTTCCCGGCGGGGGAGCAGTACTTC

v_call: TRBV12-3/TRBV12-4
d_call: TRBD2
j_call: TRBJ2-5
clone_size: -
cdr3_aa: CASKREGEETQYF
cdr3_nt: TGTGCCAGCAAACGGGAGGGTGAAGAGACCCAGTACTTC

v_call: TRBV11-2
d_call: -
j_call: TRBJ1-2
clone_size: -
cdr3_aa: CASSLDLQGLGDGYTF
cdr3_nt: TGTGCCAGCAGCTTAGATTTGCAGGGGCTAGGGGATGGCTACACCTTC